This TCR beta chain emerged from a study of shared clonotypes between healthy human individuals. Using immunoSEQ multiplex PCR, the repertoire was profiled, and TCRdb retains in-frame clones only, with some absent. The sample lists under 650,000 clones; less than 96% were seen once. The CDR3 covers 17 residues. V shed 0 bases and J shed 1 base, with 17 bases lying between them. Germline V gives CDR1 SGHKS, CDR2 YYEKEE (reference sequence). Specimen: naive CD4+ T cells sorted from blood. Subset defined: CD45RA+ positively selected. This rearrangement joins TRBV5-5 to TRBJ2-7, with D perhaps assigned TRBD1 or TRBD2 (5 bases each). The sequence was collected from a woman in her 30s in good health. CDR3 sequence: CASSLVLFGTRSYEQYF. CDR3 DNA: TGTGCCAGCAGCTTGGTTTTATTCGGGACGCGATCCTACGAGCAGTACTTC.